The 17 T cell receptor beta chains below were found in one sample sequenced in a study of T cells in Graves' hyperthyroidism and ophthalmopathy. TCR beta CDR3 regions were amplified from RNA transcripts. The HTBI primer set drove a first-round RT-PCR of the TCR CDR3. TCRdb re-called the multiplex PCR reads with MiXCR, one entry per CDR3 protein. The sample includes roughly 300,000 distinct CDR3 sequences, less than 30% of them seen just once. Sequenced: blood. Source of these receptors: a middle-aged man with Graves' hyperthyroidism that later progressed to Graves' ophthalmopathy.

There are many counts of this clonotype. The rearrangement joins TRBV28 to TRBJ1-1; the match to TRBD1 covers 8 bases. This CDR3 comprises 14 residues. After removal of 5 bases from V and 4 bases from J, the junction contained 6 bases not matched to a gene. The germline V gene encodes CDR1 MDHEN and CDR2 SYDVKM. The CDR3 DNA reads TGTGCCAGCAGTATCGACAGGGGAGGCACTGAAGCTTTCTTT. Translating it yields CASSIDRGGTEAFF.

In its sample, this clonotype was seen a few times. The CDR3 DNA reads as TGTGCCAGCAGTACCGGGAAAACACGGGCCACAGATACGCAGTATTTT. It yields the protein CASSTGKTRATDTQYF. The J gene is TRBJ2-3, the V gene TRBV6-1; TRBD2 is a possible D gene (5 bases). The germline CDR1 and CDR2 sequences are MNHNS and SASEGT. The CDR3 runs to 16 residues. Deletions cut 5 bases from V and 2 bases from J, with 17 bases between.

This clonotype was found many times. This chain joins TRBV6-5 and TRBJ1-1; 8 bases map to TRBD1. The ends lost 4 bases at V and 5 bases at J; junction bases unmatched: 6. Germline V gene data show CDR1 as MNHEY and CDR2 as SVGAGI. The CDR3 extends over 14 amino acids. The CDR3 sequence: CASSSRRGRTEAFF. DNA for the CDR3: TGTGCCAGCAGTTCCCGCAGGGGGCGGACTGAAGCTTTCTTT.

Ten or more counts support this clonotype. J is TRBJ1-5 and V is TRBV6-2 or TRBV6-3; 9 bases map to TRBD1. Germline V gene sequence: CDR1 MNHEY, CDR2 SVGEGT. Trimming took 6 bases from V and 0 from J; bases not matched to a gene: 3. The CDR3 extends over 15 amino acids. Here the CDR3 reads CASRDRGYSNQPQHF. CDR3 nucleotide sequence: TGTGCCAGCAGGGACAGGGGTTATAGCAATCAGCCCCAGCATTTT.

This clonotype has at least ten counts. V is TRBV5-1 and J is TRBJ2-5; D might be TRBD1 (5 bases). The CDR3 totals 15 residues. The V end lost 3 bases, the J end lost 5 bases, and 17 bases lay between the germline ends. Germline V gene sequence: CDR1 SGHRS, CDR2 YFSETQ. CDR3 protein: CASSSSPAGWETQYF. CDR3 in DNA: TGCGCCAGCAGCTCCTCTCCGGCAGGGTGGGAGACCCAGTACTTC. The variable domain in full, with the rest retrieved from reference TRBV5-1 and TRBJ2-5, is KAGVTQTPRYLIKTRGQQVTLSCSPISGHRSVSWYQQTPGQGLQFLFEYFSETQRNKGNFPGRFSGRQFSNSRSEMNVSTLELGDSALYLCASSSSPAGWETQYFGPGTRLLVL.

This clonotype was counted many times. The V gene is TRBV5-5, the J gene TRBJ1-1; possible D gene TRBD1, 5 bases. The CDR3 consists of 13 residues. The germline gives CDR1 SGHKS, CDR2 YYEKEE (reference sequence). V was cut by 5 bases and J by 1 base, with 9 bases left in between. The CDR3 is CASSTQGNTEAFF. CDR3 nucleotides: TGTGCCAGCAGTACGCAGGGGAACACTGAAGCTTTCTTT.

This clonotype was seen at least ten times. The rearrangement links TRBV20-1 to TRBJ2-7, with TRBD1 as a possible D gene (5 bases). CDR1 and CDR2 (germline): DFQATT, SNEGSKA (reference sequence). With 0 bases removed from V and 5 bases from J, the gap between germline ends came to 8 bases. The CDR3 is 12 amino acids. The CDR3, as DNA: TGCAGTGCTAGAGACAGGGTGGACGAGCAGTACTTC. This sequence encodes CSARDRVDEQYF.

This clonotype was observed many times. This chain joins TRBV4-1 and TRBJ1-1; possibly TRBD1 for D (6 bases). V lost 1 base and J lost 7, with 22 bases in between. Germline V CDR1 and CDR2: MGHRA, YSYEKL. This CDR3 has 17 residues. DNA for the CDR3: TGCGCCAGCAGCCAAGGAATAAGATTACAGGGTAGCAATGAAGCTTTCTTT. The encoded protein is CASSQGIRLQGSNEAFF.

This clonotype occurred many times. The CDR3 bases are TGTGCCAGCAGCTTTTTTAACTATGGCTACACCTTC. The encoded protein is CASSFFNYGYTF. J is TRBJ1-2 and V is TRBV11-2; unclear D gene. Germline V gene data show CDR1 as SGHAT and CDR2 as FQNNGV. CDR3 size: 12 residues. V was pared by 3 bases and J by 1 base, with 3 bases between.

This clonotype was found many times. The rearrangement joins TRBV2 to TRBJ1-3, with unresolved D. Trimming shortened V by 6 bases and J by 4 bases, and 19 bases separated the two germline ends. Germline V gene data show CDR1 as SNHLY and CDR2 as FYNNEI. The CDR3 has 16 amino acids. The CDR3 region has the DNA TGTGCCAGCAGGGAACCATCTAGGAGACACGGAAACACCATATATTTT. Protein: CASREPSRRHGNTIYF.

This clonotype was counted ten times or more. The rearrangement links TRBV3-1 to TRBJ1-5; 9 nucleotides align to TRBD1. Germline CDR1 LGHDT, CDR2 YNNKEL (reference sequence). CDR3 length: 15 residues. V lost 4 bases and J lost 4; bases outside the gene matches: 5. The CDR3 DNA follows: TGTGCCAGCAGCCCTTCGGACAGGGGTAATCAGCCCCAGCATTTT. It codes for CASSPSDRGNQPQHF.

This clonotype was recorded at least ten times. The J gene is TRBJ2-7, the V gene TRBV29-1, with D possibly TRBD1 on 5 matching bases. Trimming removed 0 bases from V and 4 bases from J, with 13 bases in between. Per the germline V gene, CDR1 is SQVTM and CDR2 is ANQGSEA. The CDR3 consists of 14 residues. CDR3 nucleotides: TGCAGCGTTGAAGATCCGGCAGGGAAGTACGAGCAGTACTTC. Encoded protein: CSVEDPAGKYEQYF.

The chain is built from TRBV6-1 and TRBJ1-5, with TRBD1 identical over 8 bases. Germline V lookup: CDR1 MNHNS, CDR2 SASEGT. Germline trimming cut 6 bases from V and 7 bases from J; bases unmatched to any gene: 8. The length of the CDR3 is 14 residues. CDR3 protein: CASSPDRVAQPQHF. CDR3 in DNA: TGTGCCAGCAGCCCGGACAGGGTCGCGCAGCCCCAGCATTTT.

This clonotype was picked up many times. The chain employs TRBV29-1 and TRBJ2-7, with D possibly matching TRBD2 (5 bases). This CDR3 comprises 13 residues. From germline, CDR1 is SQVTM and CDR2 ANQGSEA. V was cut by 4 bases and J by 4 bases, with 14 bases left in between. The CDR3 region has the DNA TGCAGCGTTGGATCTAGCCTACAGTACGAGCAGTACTTC. Translation gives CSVGSSLQYEQYF.

This clonotype has ten or more counts. The chain is built from TRBV13 and TRBJ1-1, with a tentative D call TRBD1 (6 bases). The CDR3 is 14 residues long. Per germline, CDR1 PRHDT and CDR2 FYEKMQ (reference sequence). V lost 0 bases, J lost 6 bases, and 11 bases lay in between. DNA for the CDR3: TGTGCCAGCAGCTTAGGTGACAGGATCTCTGAAGCTTTCTTT. It codes for CASSLGDRISEAFF.

The table lists this clonotype with many counts. The V call is TRBV28, the J call TRBJ1-2; a possible D gene is TRBD1 (6 bases). Trimming took off 1 base at V and 7 bases at J, with 10 bases between the two ends. Per germline, CDR1 MDHEN and CDR2 SYDVKM. The CDR3 is 13 amino acids. CDR3 loop: CASSLFRGTGYTF. In DNA form, the CDR3 reads TGTGCCAGCAGTTTATTCAGGGGAACTGGCTACACCTTC.

The rearrangement links TRBV3-1 to TRBJ1-3; a weak D match, TRBD1 (6 bases). The length of the CDR3 is 15 residues. Germline-derived CDR1 and CDR2 are LGHDT and YNNKEL (reference sequence). Trimming pared 4 bases from V and 1 base from J, leaving 11 bases between. DNA for the CDR3: TGTGCCAGCAGCCCCCGAACAGGGTCTGGAAACACCATATATTTT. Protein: CASSPRTGSGNTIYF.